This TCR beta chain came from a study of blood T cell repertoires in COVID-19. Across the study: Both acute and convalescent COVID-19 samples were obtained from the United States, Italy and Spain. The cDNA or gDNA used as material had been derived from T cells, B-cell-depleted T cells, or PBMCs.

CDR1 is MNHEY and CDR2 is SVGAGI in the germline V gene. This CDR3 is built from 15 residues. The V and J ends lost 6 bases and 1 base, in that order; junction bases with no gene match: 8. Data came from immunoSEQ multiplex PCR; TCRdb stores just in-frame clones and leaves some out. The table has about 34,000 clones, 85% to 90% seen once. Sequenced input: peripheral blood. The sequence was collected from a man in his sixties or seventies with active COVID-19. This chain joins TRBV6-5 and TRBJ2-7; 8 bases are shared with TRBD1. CDR3 residues: CASRKGTGGSYEQYF. The CDR3 DNA is TGTGCCAGCAGAAAAGGAACAGGGGGGTCCTACGAGCAGTACTTC.